This passage covers 10 T cell receptor beta chains from one sample sequenced in a study of metastatic and nonmetastatic thyroid tumors (dated by TCRdb to 2018 to 2021). Before undergoing thyroid surgery, none of the patients had been given any kind of treatment. The method behind the library was PCR. Instrument used: Illumina HiSeq 4000. TCRdb reworked the public reads: Q25 trimming with fastp, MiXCR clone assembly, productive beta chains retained. The sample table lists roughly 38,000 clones, around 10% of them with a count of one. The ten largest clones capture approximately 8.8% of the sample. The sequenced sample consisted of blood. The receptors here all came from a male donor with papillary thyroid cancer or a benign thyroid nodule (not recorded which). Some clones in this sample may be carry-over from other donors' samples.

A few counts support this clone. The chain employs TRBV5-5 and TRBJ2-5; D is unresolved. The CDR3 runs to 14 residues. V was shortened by 4 bases and J by 5 bases, with 15 bases between the two germline ends. The germline gives CDR1 SGHKS, CDR2 YYEKEE (reference sequence). The CDR3 bases are TGTGCCAGCAGCACCCCTTTCCTGGCGGAGACCCAGTACTTC. Its translation is CASSTPFLAETQYF.

This clone showed up just once. This chain links TRBV5-1 with TRBJ2-5; possibly TRBD1 or TRBD2 for D (5 bases each). The CDR3 has 18 amino acids. Germline-derived CDR1 and CDR2 are SGHRS and YFSETQ. Trimming cost V 0 bases and J 5 bases, with 23 bases left between them. CDR3 nucleotides: TGCGCCAGCAGCTTGGCCTCGGGGACCGAAAGACAATGGGAGACCCAGTACTTC. This encodes CASSLASGTERQWETQYF.

V is TRBV9 and J is TRBJ2-1; no firm D call. Germline assignment: CDR1 SGDLS and CDR2 YYNGEE. The CDR3 is made up of 11 amino acids. Trimming took off 1 base at V and 6 bases at J, with 2 bases between the two ends. The CDR3 region has the DNA TGTGCCAGCAGCGTATCCAATGAGCAGTTCTTC. It codes for CASSVSNEQFF.

The table lists this clone with many counts. The genes are TRBV2 and TRBJ2-1; 11 nucleotides align to TRBD2. The CDR3 has 16 amino acids. In germline, CDR1 is SNHLY, CDR2 FYNNEI. Trimming removed 3 bases from V and 2 bases from J; junction bases left unmatched: 3. The CDR3 region is CASSEGGLAAYNEQFF. CDR3 DNA sequence: TGTGCCAGCAGTGAGGGGGGACTAGCGGCCTACAATGAGCAGTTCTTC.

The chain links TRBV28 to TRBJ1-1; D not resolved. V was cut by 4 bases and J by 4 bases, with 10 bases left in between. The CDR3 consists of 13 residues. CDR1 MDHEN and CDR2 SYDVKM come from the germline V gene. CDR3 coding DNA: TGTGCCAGCAGTTCTCCGGTGAGCACTGAAGCTTTCTTT. Protein sequence: CASSSPVSTEAFF.

This clone showed up many times. The chain couples TRBV6-1 to TRBJ2-5; the match to TRBD2 covers 12 bases. The CDR3 contains 15 residues. CDR1 is MNHNS, CDR2 SASEGT, per germline. V shed 6 bases, J shed 5 bases, and the junction held 7 bases outside the gene matches. The CDR3: CASRDGLAGRETQYF. DNA for the CDR3: TGTGCCAGCAGAGATGGACTAGCGGGAAGGGAGACCCAGTACTTC.

The table lists this clone with a few counts. A much larger clone lies one base from this, so it may be a read error. The genes are TRBV15 and TRBJ2-1; D is possibly TRBD1 or TRBD2 (5 bases each). Germline CDR1 reads LNHNV; CDR2 reads YYDKDF (reference sequence). CDR3 size: 11 residues. DNA for the CDR3: TGTGCCACCAGCCGGGGACCGTTATGTTTATTC. This translates into CATSRGPLCLF.

The sample holds a few counts of this clone. The chain couples TRBV5-6 to TRBJ2-7; 7 nucleotides agree with TRBD2. V lost 2 bases and J lost 7; bases outside the gene matches: 15. CDR1 SGHDT and CDR2 YYEEEE come from the germline V gene. This CDR3 is 16 amino acids long. The CDR3 sequence: CASSFFQSGKFEEQYF. CDR3 DNA: TGTGCCAGCAGCTTTTTCCAAAGCGGGAAATTCGAAGAGCAGTACTTC.

This clone was recorded a few times. The V call is TRBV27, the J call TRBJ2-1; the match to TRBD1 covers 8 bases. CDR1 and CDR2 (germline): MNHEY, SMNVEV (reference sequence). This CDR3 contains 14 residues. V was clipped by 8 bases and J by 8 bases; unmatched bases: 11. CDR3 sequence reads: CASSLRTGSDEQFF. The DNA of the CDR3 is TGTGCCAGCTCACTCCGGACAGGGAGCGATGAGCAGTTCTTC.

This clone showed up many times. The V gene is TRBV20-1, the J gene TRBJ2-5, with D possibly matching TRBD1 (5 bases). Germline V CDR1 and CDR2: DFQATT, SNEGSKA (reference sequence). Between the trimmed V and J ends, which lost 1 base and 3 bases, there was a span of 9 bases. The CDR3 is 13 residues long. As DNA, the CDR3 is TGCAGTGCTAGAGCGGCAGGGAAAGAGACCCAGTACTTC. Amino acids: CSARAAGKETQYF.